This TCR beta chain appears in the sequencing data of a study of cytomegalovirus exposure and HLA in healthy donors. For the study at large: Both the 95 to 150 validation repertoires and the roughly 620 first-cohort repertoires used the same platform, as reported by a later analysis.

The ends lost 0 bases at V and 2 bases at J; junction bases unmatched: 4. The CDR3 totals 17 residues. CDR1 KGHSH and CDR2 LQKENI come from the germline V gene. Measured with immunoSEQ multiplex PCR; TCRdb has only the in-frame clones, and not every one. This sample yields approximately 160,000 clones, of which around 96% are seen a single time; roughly 0.83% belongs to the top ten. The clonotype originates from a woman between 18 and 30 years old in good health and CMV-seronegative. The V gene is TRBV18, the J gene TRBJ2-3, with 11 bases identical to TRBD2. Sequencing input: PBMCs. The CDR3 DNA reads as TGTGCCAGCTCACCACCGTCACTAGCGGGGGCCACAGATACGCAGTATTTT. This sequence encodes CASSPPSLAGATDTQYF.